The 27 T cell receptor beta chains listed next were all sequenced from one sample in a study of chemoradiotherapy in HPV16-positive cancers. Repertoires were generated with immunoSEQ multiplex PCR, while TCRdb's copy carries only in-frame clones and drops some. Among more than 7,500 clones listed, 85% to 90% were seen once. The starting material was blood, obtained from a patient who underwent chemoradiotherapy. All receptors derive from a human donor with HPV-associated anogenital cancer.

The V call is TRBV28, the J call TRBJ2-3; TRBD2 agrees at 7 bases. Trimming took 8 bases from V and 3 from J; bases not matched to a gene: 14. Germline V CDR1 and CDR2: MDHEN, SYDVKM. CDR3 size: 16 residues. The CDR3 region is CASRTGLADGTDTQYF. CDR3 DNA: TGTGCCAGCCGAACGGGGCTAGCGGATGGGACAGATACGCAGTATTTT. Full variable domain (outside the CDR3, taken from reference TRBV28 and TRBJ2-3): DVKVTQSSRYLVKRTGEKVFLECVQDMDHENMFWYRQDPGLGLRLIYFSYDVKMKEKGDIPEGYSVSREKKERFSLILESASTNQTSMYLCASRTGLADGTDTQYFGPGTRLTVL.

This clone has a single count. The CDR3 DNA sequence: TGTGCCAGCAGTCCGTGGGGGAGACCTAATGAAAAACTGTTTTTT. Its protein is CASSPWGRPNEKLFF. The rearrangement uses TRBV28 and TRBJ1-4, with D perhaps matching TRBD1 (5 bases). The CDR3 length is 15 residues. Trimming stripped 5 bases from V and 3 bases from J, with 13 bases between. Germline CDR1 and CDR2: MDHEN and SYDVKM. Based on the CDR3 plus reference TRBV28 and TRBJ1-4, the full variable domain is DVKVTQSSRYLVKRTGEKVFLECVQDMDHENMFWYRQDPGLGLRLIYFSYDVKMKEKGDIPEGYSVSREKKERFSLILESASTNQTSMYLCASSPWGRPNEKLFFGSGTQLSVL.

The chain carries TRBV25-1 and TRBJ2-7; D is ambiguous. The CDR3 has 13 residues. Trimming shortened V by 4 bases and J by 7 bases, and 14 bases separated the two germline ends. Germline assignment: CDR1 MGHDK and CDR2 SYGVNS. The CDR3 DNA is TGTGCCAGCAGTGCCCCACCCGTTCTAGAGCAGTACTTC. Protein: CASSAPPVLEQYF.

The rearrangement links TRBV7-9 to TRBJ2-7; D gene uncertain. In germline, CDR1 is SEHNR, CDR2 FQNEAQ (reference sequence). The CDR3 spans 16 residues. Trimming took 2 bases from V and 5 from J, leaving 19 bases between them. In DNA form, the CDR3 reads TGTGCCAGCAGCTTAAGAACCCGGGTCGGTCTCGACGAGCAGTACTTC. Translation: CASSLRTRVGLDEQYF.

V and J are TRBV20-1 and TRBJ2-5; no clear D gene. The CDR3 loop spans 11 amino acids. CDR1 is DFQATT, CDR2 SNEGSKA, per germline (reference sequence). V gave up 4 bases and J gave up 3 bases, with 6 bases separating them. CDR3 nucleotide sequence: TGCAGTGCTACAGGAAAAGAGACCCAGTACTTC. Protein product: CSATGKETQYF.

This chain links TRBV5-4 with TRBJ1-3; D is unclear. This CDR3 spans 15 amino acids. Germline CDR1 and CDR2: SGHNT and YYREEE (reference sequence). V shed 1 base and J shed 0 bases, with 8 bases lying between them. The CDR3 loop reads CASSLKAGSGNTIYF. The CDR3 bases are TGTGCCAGCAGCTTGAAGGCGGGCTCTGGAAACACCATATATTTT.

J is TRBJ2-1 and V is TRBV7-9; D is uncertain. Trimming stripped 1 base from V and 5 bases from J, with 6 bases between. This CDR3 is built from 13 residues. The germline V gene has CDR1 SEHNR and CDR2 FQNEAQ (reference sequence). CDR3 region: CASSLVVDNEQFF. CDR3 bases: TGTGCCAGCAGCTTAGTGGTAGACAATGAGCAGTTCTTC.

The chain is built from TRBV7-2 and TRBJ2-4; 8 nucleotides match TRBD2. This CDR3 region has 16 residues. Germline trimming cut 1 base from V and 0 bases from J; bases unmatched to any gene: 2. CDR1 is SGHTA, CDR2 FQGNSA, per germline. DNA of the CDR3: TGTGCCAGCAGCTTAGAAGCGGGGGTAGCCAAAAACATTCAGTACTTC. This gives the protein CASSLEAGVAKNIQYF.

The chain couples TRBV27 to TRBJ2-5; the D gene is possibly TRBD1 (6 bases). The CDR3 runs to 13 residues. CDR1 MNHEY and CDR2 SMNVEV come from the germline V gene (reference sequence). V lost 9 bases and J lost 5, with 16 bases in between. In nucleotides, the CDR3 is TGTGCCAGACTACCACAGGGACGGGAGACCCAGTACTTC. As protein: CARLPQGRETQYF.

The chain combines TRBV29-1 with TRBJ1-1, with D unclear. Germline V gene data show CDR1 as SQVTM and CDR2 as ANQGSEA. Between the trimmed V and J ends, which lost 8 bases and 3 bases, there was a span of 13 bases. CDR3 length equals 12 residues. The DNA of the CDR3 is TGCAGCTCGGGGTTCGGATACACTGAAGCTTTCTTT. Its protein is CSSGFGYTEAFF.

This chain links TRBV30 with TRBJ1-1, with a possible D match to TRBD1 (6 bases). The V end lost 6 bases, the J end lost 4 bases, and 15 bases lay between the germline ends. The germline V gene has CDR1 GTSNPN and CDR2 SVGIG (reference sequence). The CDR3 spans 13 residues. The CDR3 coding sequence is TGTGCCTGTCTACTTACAGGGACCACTGAAGCTTTCTTT. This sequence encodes CACLLTGTTEAFF.

CDR3 amino acids: CASMRSLTYEQYF. The DNA of the CDR3 is TGTGCCAGCATGAGGAGCCTGACCTACGAGCAGTACTTC. This chain uses TRBV6-6 with TRBJ2-7; D gene ambiguous. V was trimmed by 7 bases and J by 2 bases, leaving 12 bases between them. The CDR3 runs to 13 residues. Per germline, CDR1 MNHNY and CDR2 SVGAGI (reference sequence).

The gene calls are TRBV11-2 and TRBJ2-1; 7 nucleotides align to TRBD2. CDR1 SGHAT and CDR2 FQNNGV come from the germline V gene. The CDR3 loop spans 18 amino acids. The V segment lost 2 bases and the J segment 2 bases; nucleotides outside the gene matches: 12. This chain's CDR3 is CASSLSGFGLETYNEQFF. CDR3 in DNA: TGTGCCAGCAGCTTATCCGGCTTTGGACTAGAAACCTACAATGAGCAGTTCTTC.

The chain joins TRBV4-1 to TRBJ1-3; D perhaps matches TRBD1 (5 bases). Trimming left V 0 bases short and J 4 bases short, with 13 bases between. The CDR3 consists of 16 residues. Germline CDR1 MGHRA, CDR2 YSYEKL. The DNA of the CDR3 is TGCGCCAGCAGCCAAGAGGGGGGAACGAGAGGAAACACCATATATTTT. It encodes CASSQEGGTRGNTIYF.

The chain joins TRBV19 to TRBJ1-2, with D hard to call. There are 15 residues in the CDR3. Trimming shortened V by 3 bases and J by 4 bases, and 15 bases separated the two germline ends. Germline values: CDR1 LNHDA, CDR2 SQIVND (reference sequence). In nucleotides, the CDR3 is TGTGCCAGTAGTATCGGAGGCGGGTCTAGCTATGGCTACACCTTC. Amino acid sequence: CASSIGGGSSYGYTF.

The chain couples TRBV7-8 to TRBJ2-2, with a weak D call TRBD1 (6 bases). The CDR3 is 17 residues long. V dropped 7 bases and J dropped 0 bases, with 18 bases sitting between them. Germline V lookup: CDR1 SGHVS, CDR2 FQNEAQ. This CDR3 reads CASTQSNAGANTGELFF. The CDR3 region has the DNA TGTGCCAGCACCCAATCAAACGCAGGGGCGAACACCGGGGAGCTGTTTTTT.

CDR3 sequence: CASSMLYLSGGSTDTQYF. In DNA form, the CDR3 reads TGTGCCAGTAGTATGTTGTACTTGTCTGGCGGGAGCACAGATACGCAGTATTTT. The rearrangement joins TRBV19 to TRBJ2-3, with a possible D match to TRBD2 (5 bases). V gave up 3 bases and J gave up 0 bases, with 19 bases separating them. CDR1 and CDR2 (germline): LNHDA, SQIVND (reference sequence). The length of the CDR3 is 18 residues.

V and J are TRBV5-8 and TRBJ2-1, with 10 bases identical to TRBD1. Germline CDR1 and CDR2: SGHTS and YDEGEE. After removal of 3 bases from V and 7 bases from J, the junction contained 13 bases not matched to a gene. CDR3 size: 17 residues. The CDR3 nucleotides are TGTGCCAGCAGCTCGCCGGGACAGGGGCGGTGGTGGAATGAGCAGTTCTTC. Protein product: CASSSPGQGRWWNEQFF.

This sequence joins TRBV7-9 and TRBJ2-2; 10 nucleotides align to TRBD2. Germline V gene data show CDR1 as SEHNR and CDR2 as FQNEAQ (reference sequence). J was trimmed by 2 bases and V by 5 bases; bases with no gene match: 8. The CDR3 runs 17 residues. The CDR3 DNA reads TGTGCCAGCAGCCCAGCCCTAGCGGGGGCTAACACCGGGGAGCTGTTTTTT. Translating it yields CASSPALAGANTGELFF.

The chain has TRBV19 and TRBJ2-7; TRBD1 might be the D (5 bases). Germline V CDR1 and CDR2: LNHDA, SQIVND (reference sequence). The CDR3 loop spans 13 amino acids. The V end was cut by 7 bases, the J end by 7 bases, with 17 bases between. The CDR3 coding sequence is TGTGCCAGTATGGGGTATAGGGGCGAAGAGCAGTACTTC. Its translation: CASMGYRGEEQYF.

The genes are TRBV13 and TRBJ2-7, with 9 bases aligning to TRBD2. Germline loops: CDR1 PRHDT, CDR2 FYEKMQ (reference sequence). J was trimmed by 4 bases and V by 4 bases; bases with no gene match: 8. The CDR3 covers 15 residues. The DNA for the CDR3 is TGTGCCAGCAGCTCCGAGGGACTAGCTAGGTACGAGCAGTACTTC. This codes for CASSSEGLARYEQYF.

The DNA of the CDR3 is TGTGCCAGCTCAAGAGGGACAGAGGGGTATCAGCCCCAGCATTTT. Translated, it gives CASSRGTEGYQPQHF. The rearrangement joins TRBV18 to TRBJ1-5; 7 bases line up with TRBD1. This CDR3 is built from 15 residues. The germline gives CDR1 KGHSH, CDR2 LQKENI. V shed 5 bases, J shed 5 bases, and the junction held 9 bases outside the gene matches.

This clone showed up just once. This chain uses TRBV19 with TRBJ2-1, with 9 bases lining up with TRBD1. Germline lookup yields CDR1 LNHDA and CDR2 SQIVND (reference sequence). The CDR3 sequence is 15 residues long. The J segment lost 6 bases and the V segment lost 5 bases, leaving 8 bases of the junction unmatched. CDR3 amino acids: CASSSTGGVSNEQFF. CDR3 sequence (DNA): TGTGCCAGTAGTTCTACAGGGGGCGTAAGCAATGAGCAGTTCTTC.

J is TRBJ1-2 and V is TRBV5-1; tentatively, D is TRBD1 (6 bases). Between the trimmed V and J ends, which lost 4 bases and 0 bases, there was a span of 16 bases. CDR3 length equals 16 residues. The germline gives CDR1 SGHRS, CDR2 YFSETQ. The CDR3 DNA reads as TGCGCCAGCAGCCCATCAACAGGGAGTCCTAACTATGGCTACACCTTC. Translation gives CASSPSTGSPNYGYTF. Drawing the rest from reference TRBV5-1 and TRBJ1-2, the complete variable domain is KAGVTQTPRYLIKTRGQQVTLSCSPISGHRSVSWYQQTPGQGLQFLFEYFSETQRNKGNFPGRFSGRQFSNSRSEMNVSTLELGDSALYLCASSPSTGSPNYGYTFGSGTRLTVV.

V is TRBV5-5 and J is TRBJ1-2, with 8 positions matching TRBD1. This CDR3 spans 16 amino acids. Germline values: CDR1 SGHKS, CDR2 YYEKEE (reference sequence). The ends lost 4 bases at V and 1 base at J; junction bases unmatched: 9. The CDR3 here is CASSRSGTGINYGYTF. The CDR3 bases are TGTGCCAGCAGCCGTTCCGGGACAGGTATTAACTATGGCTACACCTTC.

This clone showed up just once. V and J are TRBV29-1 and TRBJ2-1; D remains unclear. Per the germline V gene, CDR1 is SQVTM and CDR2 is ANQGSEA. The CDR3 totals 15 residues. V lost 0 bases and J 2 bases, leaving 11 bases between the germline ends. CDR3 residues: CSVEDLTPPYNEQFF. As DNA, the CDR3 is TGCAGCGTTGAAGATCTAACCCCCCCCTACAATGAGCAGTTCTTC.

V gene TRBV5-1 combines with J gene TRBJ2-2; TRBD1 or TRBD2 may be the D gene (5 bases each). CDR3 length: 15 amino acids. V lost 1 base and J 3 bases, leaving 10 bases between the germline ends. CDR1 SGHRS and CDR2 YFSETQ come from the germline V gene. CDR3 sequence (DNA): TGCGCCAGCAGCTTGAGAGGGGCGGACACCGGGGAGCTGTTTTTT. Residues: CASSLRGADTGELFF. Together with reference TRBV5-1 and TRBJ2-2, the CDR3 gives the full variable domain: KAGVTQTPRYLIKTRGQQVTLSCSPISGHRSVSWYQQTPGQGLQFLFEYFSETQRNKGNFPGRFSGRQFSNSRSEMNVSTLELGDSALYLCASSLRGADTGELFFGEGSRLTVL.